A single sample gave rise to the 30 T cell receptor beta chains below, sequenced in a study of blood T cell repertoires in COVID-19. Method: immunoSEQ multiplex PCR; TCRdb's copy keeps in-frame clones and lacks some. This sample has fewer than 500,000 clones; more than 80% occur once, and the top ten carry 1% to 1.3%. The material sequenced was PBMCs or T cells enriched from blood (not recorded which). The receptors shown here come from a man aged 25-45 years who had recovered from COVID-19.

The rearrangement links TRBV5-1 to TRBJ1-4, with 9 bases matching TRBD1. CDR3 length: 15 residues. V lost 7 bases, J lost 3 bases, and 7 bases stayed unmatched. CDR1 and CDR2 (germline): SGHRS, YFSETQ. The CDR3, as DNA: TGCGCCAGCCAACAGGGGGCTCAGGCTAATGAAAAACTGTTTTTT. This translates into CASQQGAQANEKLFF.

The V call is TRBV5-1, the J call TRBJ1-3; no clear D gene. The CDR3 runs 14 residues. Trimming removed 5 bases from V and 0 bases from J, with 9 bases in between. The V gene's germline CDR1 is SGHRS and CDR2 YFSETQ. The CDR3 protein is CASSVASSGNTIYF. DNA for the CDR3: TGCGCCAGCAGTGTAGCCTCCTCTGGAAACACCATATATTTT.

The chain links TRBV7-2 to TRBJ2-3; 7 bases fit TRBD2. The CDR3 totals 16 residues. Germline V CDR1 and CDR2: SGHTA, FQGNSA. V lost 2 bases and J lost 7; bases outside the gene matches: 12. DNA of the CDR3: TGTGCCAGCAGCTTATCTCGCGGGAGTTTAGGTTATACGCAGTATTTT. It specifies CASSLSRGSLGYTQYF.

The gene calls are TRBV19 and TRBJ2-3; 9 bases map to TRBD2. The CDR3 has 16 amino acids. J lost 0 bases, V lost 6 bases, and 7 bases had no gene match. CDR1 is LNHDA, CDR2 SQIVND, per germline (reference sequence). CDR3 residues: CASRGGGRASTDTQYF. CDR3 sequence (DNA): TGTGCCAGTAGAGGAGGCGGGAGGGCTAGCACAGATACGCAGTATTTT. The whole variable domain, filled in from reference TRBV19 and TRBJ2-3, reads DGGITQSPKYLFRKEGQNVTLSCEQNLNHDAMYWYRQDPGQGLRLIYYSQIVNDFQKGDIAEGYSVSREKKESFPLTVTSAQKNPTAFYLCASRGGGRASTDTQYFGPGTRLTVL.

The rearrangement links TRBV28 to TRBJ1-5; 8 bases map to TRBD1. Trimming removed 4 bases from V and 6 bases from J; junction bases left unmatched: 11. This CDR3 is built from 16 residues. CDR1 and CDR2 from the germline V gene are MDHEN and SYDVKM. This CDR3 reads CASSSWGTGGSQPQHF. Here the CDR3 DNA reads TGTGCCAGCAGTTCCTGGGGAACAGGGGGAAGTCAGCCCCAGCATTTT. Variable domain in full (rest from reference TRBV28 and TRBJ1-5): DVKVTQSSRYLVKRTGEKVFLECVQDMDHENMFWYRQDPGLGLRLIYFSYDVKMKEKGDIPEGYSVSREKKERFSLILESASTNQTSMYLCASSSWGTGGSQPQHFGDGTRLSIL.

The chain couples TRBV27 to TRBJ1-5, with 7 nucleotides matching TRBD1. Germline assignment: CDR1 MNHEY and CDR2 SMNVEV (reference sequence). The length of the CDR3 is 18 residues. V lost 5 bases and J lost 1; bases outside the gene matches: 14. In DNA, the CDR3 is TGTGCCAGCAGTCCTTGGACAGGACCTTTCGCGAGCAATCAGCCCCAGCATTTT. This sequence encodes CASSPWTGPFASNQPQHF.

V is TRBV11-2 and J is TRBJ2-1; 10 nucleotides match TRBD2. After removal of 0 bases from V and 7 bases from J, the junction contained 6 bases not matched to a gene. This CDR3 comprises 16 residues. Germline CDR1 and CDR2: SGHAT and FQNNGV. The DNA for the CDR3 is TGTGCCAGCAGCTTAGAGAGCGGGAGGGTTACAAATGAGCAGTTCTTC. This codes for CASSLESGRVTNEQFF.

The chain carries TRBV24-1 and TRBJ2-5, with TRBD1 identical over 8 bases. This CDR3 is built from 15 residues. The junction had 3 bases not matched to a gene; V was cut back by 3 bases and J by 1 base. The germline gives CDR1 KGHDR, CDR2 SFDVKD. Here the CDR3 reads CATSDQGQVQETQYF. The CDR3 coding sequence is TGTGCCACCAGTGATCAGGGACAGGTCCAAGAGACCCAGTACTTC.

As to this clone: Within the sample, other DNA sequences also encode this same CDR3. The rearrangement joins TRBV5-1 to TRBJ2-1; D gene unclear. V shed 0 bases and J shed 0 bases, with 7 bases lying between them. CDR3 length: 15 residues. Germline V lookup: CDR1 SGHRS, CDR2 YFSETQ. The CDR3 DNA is TGCGCCAGCAGCTTGGTCGCAGGCTCCTACAATGAGCAGTTCTTC. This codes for CASSLVAGSYNEQFF.

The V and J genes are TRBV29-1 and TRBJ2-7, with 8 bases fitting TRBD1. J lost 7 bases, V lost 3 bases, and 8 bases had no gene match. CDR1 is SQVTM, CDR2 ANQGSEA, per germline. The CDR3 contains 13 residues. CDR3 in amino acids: CSVEGQARGEQYF. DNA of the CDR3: TGCAGCGTTGAGGGACAGGCCCGTGGGGAGCAGTACTTC.

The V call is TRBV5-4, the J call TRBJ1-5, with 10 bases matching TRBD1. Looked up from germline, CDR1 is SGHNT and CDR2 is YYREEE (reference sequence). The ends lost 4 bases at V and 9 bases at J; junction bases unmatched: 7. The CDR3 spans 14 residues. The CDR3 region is CASSRDRGIGPQHF. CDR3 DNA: TGTGCCAGCAGCCGGGACAGGGGAATCGGGCCCCAGCATTTT. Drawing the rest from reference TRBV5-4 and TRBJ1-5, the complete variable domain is ETGVTQSPTHLIKTRGQQVTLRCSSQSGHNTVSWYQQALGQGPQFIFQYYREEENGRGNFPPRFSGLQFPNYSSELNVNALELDDSALYLCASSRDRGIGPQHFGDGTRLSIL.

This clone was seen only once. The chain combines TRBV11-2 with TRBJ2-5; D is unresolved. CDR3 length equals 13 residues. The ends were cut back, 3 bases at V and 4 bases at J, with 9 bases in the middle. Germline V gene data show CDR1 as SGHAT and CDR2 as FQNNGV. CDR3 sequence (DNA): TGTGCCAGCAGCTTTGGGTCAGGAGAGACCCAGTACTTC. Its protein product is CASSFGSGETQYF.

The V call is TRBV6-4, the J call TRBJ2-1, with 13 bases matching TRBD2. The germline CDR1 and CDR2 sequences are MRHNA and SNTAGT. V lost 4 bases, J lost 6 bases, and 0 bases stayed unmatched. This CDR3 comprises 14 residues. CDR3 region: CASSGLAGGNEQFF. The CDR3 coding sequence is TGTGCCAGCAGTGGACTAGCGGGAGGCAATGAGCAGTTCTTC.

CDR3 in DNA: TGTGCCAGCTCGTGGGACTCCCCCGAGGGGACCCAGTACTTC. Its protein product is CASSWDSPEGTQYF. This chain links TRBV18 with TRBJ2-5; D perhaps matches TRBD2 (6 bases). V dropped 6 bases and J dropped 7 bases, with 18 bases sitting between them. This CDR3 comprises 14 residues. CDR1 KGHSH and CDR2 LQKENI come from the germline V gene.

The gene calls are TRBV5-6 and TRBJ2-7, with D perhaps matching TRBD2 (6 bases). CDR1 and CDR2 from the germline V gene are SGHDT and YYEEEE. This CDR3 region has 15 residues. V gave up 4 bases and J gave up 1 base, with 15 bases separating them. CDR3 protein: CASSGGTPYSYEQYF. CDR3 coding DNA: TGTGCCAGCAGCGGCGGGACGCCGTATTCCTACGAGCAGTACTTC.

DNA of the CDR3: TGCAGTGCTAGTTCAGGACTAGAAGTCACAGATACGCAGTATTTT. Protein sequence: CSASSGLEVTDTQYF. The chain is built from TRBV20-1 and TRBJ2-3, with 7 positions matching TRBD2. V lost 3 bases and J lost 2; bases outside the gene matches: 8. The length of the CDR3 is 15 residues. Germline CDR1 and CDR2: DFQATT and SNEGSKA (reference sequence).

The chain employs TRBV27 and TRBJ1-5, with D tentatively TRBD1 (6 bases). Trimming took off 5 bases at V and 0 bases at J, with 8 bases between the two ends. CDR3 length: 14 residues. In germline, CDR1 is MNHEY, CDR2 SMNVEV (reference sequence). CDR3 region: CASSGQTSNQPQHF. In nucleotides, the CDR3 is TGTGCCAGCAGTGGACAGACTAGCAATCAGCCCCAGCATTTT.

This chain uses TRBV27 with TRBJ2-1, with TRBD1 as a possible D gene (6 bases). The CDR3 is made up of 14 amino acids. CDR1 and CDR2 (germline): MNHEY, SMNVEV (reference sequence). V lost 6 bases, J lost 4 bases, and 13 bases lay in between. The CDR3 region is CASSHLDSYNEQFF. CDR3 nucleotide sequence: TGTGCCAGCAGCCACCTGGACAGTTACAATGAGCAGTTCTTC.

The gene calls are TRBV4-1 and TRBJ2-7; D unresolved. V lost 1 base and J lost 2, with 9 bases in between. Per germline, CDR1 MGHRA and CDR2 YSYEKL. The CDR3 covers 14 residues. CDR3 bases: TGCGCCAGCAGCCAAGCTACTAAGCCCTACGAGCAGTACTTC. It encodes CASSQATKPYEQYF.

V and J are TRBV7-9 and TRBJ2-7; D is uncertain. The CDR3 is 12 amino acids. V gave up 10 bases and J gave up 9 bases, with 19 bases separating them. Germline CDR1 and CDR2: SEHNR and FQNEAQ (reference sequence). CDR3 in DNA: TGTGCCACTCAACACTTCAAGGCAGGGCAGTACTTC. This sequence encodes CATQHFKAGQYF.

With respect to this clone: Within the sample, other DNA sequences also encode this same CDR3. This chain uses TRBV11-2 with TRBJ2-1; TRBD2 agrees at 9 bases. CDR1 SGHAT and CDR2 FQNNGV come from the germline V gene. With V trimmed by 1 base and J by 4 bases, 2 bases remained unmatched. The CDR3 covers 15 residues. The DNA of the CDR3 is TGTGCCAGCAGCTTAGGACTAGCGGAGTACAATGAGCAGTTCTTC. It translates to CASSLGLAEYNEQFF.

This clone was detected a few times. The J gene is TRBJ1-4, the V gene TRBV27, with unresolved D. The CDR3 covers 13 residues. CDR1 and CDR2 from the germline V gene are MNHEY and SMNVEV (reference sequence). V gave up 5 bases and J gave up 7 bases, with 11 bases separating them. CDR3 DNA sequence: TGTGCCAGCAGTCTCTACCGTGGTGAAAAACTGTTTTTT. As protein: CASSLYRGEKLFF.

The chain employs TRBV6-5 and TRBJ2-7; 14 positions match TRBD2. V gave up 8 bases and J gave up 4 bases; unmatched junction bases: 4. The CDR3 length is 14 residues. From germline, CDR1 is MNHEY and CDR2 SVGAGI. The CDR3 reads CASVRLAGGYEQYF. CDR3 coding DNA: TGTGCCAGCGTCCGACTAGCGGGAGGGTACGAGCAGTACTTC.

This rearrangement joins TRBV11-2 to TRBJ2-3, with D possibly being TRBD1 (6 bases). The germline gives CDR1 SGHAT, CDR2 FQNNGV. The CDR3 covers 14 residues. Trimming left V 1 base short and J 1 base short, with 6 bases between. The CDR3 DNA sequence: TGTGCCAGCAGCTTAGGACAGGGCACAGATACGCAGTATTTT. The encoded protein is CASSLGQGTDTQYF. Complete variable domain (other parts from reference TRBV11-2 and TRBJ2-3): EAGVAQSPRYKIIEKRQSVAFWCNPISGHATLYWYQQILGQGPKLLIQFQNNGVVDDSQLPKDRFSAERLKGVDSTLKIQPAKLEDSAVYLCASSLGQGTDTQYFGPGTRLTVL.

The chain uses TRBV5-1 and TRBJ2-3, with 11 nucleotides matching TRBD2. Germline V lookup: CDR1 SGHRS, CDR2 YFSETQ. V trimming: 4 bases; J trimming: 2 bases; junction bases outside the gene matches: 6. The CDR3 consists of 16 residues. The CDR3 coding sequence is TGCGCCAGCAGCCCAATAGCGGGAGGGGTCACAGATACGCAGTATTTT. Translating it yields CASSPIAGGVTDTQYF.

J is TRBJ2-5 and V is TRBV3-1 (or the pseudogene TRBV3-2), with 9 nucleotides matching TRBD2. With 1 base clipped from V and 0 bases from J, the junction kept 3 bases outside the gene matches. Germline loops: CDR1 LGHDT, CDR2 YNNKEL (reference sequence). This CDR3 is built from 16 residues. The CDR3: CASSQGLAENQETQYF. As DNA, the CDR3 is TGTGCCAGCAGCCAAGGACTAGCGGAAAACCAAGAGACCCAGTACTTC.

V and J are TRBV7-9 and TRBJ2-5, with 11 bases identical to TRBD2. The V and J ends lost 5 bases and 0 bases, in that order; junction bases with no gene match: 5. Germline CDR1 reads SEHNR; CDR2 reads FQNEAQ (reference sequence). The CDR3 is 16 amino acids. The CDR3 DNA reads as TGTGCCAGCAGCCTGGGGACTAGCGGTTACCAAGAGACCCAGTACTTC. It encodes CASSLGTSGYQETQYF.

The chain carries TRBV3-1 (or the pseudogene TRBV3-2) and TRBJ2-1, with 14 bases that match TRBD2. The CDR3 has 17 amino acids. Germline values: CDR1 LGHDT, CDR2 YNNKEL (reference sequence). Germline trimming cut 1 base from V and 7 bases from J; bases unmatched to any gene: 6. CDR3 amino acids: CASSQGLWTSGRNEQFF. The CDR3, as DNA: TGTGCCAGCAGCCAAGGTCTGTGGACTAGCGGGAGGAATGAGCAGTTCTTC.

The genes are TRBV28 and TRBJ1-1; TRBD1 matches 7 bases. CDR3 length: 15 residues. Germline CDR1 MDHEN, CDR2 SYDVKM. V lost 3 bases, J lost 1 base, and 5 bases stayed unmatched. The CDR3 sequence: CASSFPTGQNTEAFF. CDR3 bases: TGTGCCAGCAGTTTCCCGACAGGGCAGAACACTGAAGCTTTCTTT.

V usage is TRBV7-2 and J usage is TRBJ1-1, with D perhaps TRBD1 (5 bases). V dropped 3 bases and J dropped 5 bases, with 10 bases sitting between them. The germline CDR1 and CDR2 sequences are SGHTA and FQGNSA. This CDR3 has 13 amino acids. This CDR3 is CASSFRGETEAFF. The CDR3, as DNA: TGTGCCAGCAGCTTTAGGGGCGAGACTGAAGCTTTCTTT.